The rows below give T cell receptor beta chains drawn from one sample of a study of Ad26.COV2.S vaccination and SARS-CoV-2 variants. Clones were read by immunoSEQ multiplex PCR, and TCRdb kept only the in-frame ones, dropping some. Of roughly 700,000 clones listed, around 92% are singletons. Sequencing used peripheral blood, obtained in a trial of Ad26.COV2.S vaccine versus placebo. The receptors here all came from a person aged 18-65 years who received the Ad26.COV2.S COVID-19 vaccine or a placebo. CDR3s include the opening cysteine and the closing phenylalanine or tryptophan. D genes are given only for firm matches. Only some rows state a clone size, as once, few, many or a class for expanded clones.

>15|TRBJ2-5|TRBD2|few|TRBV14
CASSRLAGAGETQYF
TGTGCCAGCAGCCGACTAGCGGGAGCGGGGGAGACCCAGTACTTC
>16|TRBJ2-1|.|.|TRBV19
CASNDGAANSYNEQFF
TGTGCCAGTAACGATGGGGCCGCAAATTCCTACAATGAGCAGTTCTTC
>14|TRBJ2-2|.|.|TRBV11-3
CASSPPWNTGELFF
TGTGCCAGCAGCCCGCCTTGGAACACCGGGGAGCTGTTTTTT
>14|TRBJ2-5|.|.|TRBV30
CAWNPPNRKETQYF
TGTGCCTGGAACCCCCCCAACAGAAAAGAGACCCAGTACTTC
>15|TRBJ1-3|TRBD1|.|TRBV6-5
CASREATGGGNTIYF
TGTGCCAGCAGGGAGGCGACAGGGGGAGGAAACACCATATATTTT
>16|TRBJ2-1|.|.|TRBV29-1
CSVGTRGGPLGNEQFF
TGCAGCGTGGGGACAAGGGGGGGCCCCTTGGGCAATGAGCAGTTCTTC
>15|TRBJ1-3|.|.|TRBV7-9
CASSTDRFSGNTIYF
TGTGCCAGCAGCACCGACAGGTTCTCTGGAAACACCATATATTTT
>16|TRBJ1-5|TRBD1|.|TRBV18
CASSPRRTGENQPQHF
TGTGCCAGCTCACCAAGGCGGACAGGGGAAAATCAGCCCCAGCATTTT
>15|TRBJ1-5|.|.|TRBV12-5
CASGLSTVRGQPQHF
TGTGCTAGTGGTCTCTCCACCGTCAGGGGACAGCCCCAGCATTTT
>18|TRBJ1-1|.|.|TRBV27
CASSLSMTAYGFDTEAFF
TGTGCCAGCAGTTTATCGATGACAGCCTATGGGTTCGACACTGAAGCTTTCTTT
>15|TRBJ1-5|.|.|TRBV28
CASSLRGNSNQPQHF
TGTGCCAGCAGTTTGAGGGGAAATAGCAATCAGCCCCAGCATTTT
>13|TRBJ2-7|.|.|TRBV2
CASSDQTTYEQYF
TGTGCCAGCAGTGATCAGACAACCTACGAGCAGTACTTC
>15|TRBJ1-2|TRBD1|.|TRBV19
CASSDTGTANYGYTF
TGTGCCAGTAGTGATACCGGGACAGCCAACTATGGCTACACCTTC
>19|TRBJ2-1|.|once|TRBV21-1
CASSCRDRVALAGYNEQFF
TGTGCCAGCAGCTGCCGGGACAGGGTTGCCCTAGCGGGTTACAATGAGCAGTTCTTC
>14|TRBJ2-7|.|.|TRBV5-1
CASSFRQVAYEQYF
TGCGCCAGCAGCTTTCGGCAGGTGGCCTACGAGCAGTACTTC